This T cell receptor beta chain was sequenced in a study of blood T cell repertoires in COVID-19. On the study more broadly: Samples came from the United States, Italy and Spain, spanning acute and convalescent COVID-19.

In the study's own analysis: Reference gene primer amplification yielded estimated nucleated cell counts. The method was immunoSEQ multiplex PCR; TCRdb's version includes in-frame clones alone and lacks a portion of them. V and J calls and clone size are given by that table; D and trimming were obtained from the DNA. The sample shows about 170,000 clones, more than 75% of them seen only once. The TCR was taken from a man between 70 and 80 years old with acute or convalescent COVID-19. Sequences were obtained from peripheral blood.

Written as DNA, the CDR3 is TGTGCCAGCAGTATCCCCCACCGATGGCGGGAGGGCCCCGGGGAGCTGTTTTTT. Its protein product is CASSIPHRWREGPGELFF. The V call is TRBV27, the J call TRBJ2-2, with 9 bases that match TRBD2. J lost 6 bases, V lost 5 bases, and 16 bases had no gene match. CDR3 size: 18 residues. The germline V gene encodes CDR1 MNHEY and CDR2 SMNVEV (reference sequence).